This entry describes one TCR beta chain. The antigen is not known. The data were obtained in a study of pediatric ulcerative colitis. The rectum was sampled with one to two pinch biopsies at colonoscopy. No immunosuppressive drugs were given to ulcerative colitis patients before diagnostic colonoscopy. Findings and limits, study-wide: Two patients had blood samples with substantially reduced template counts.

Produced via immunoSEQ multiplex PCR; TCRdb's table is partial and in-frame only. The sample has 30,000 to 40,000 clones, roughly 70% seen once. The length of the CDR3 is 15 residues. V lost 2 bases, J lost 3 bases, and 12 bases lay in between. Germline V gene sequence: CDR1 SGDLS, CDR2 YYNGEE. The sample was gut tissue. The source is a boy aged 5 to 17 with severe ulcerative colitis. The rearrangement links TRBV9 to TRBJ1-3; D perhaps matches TRBD1 (5 bases). As DNA, the CDR3 is TGTGCCAGCAGCGTGGGGGGAACGTATGGAAACACCATATATTTT. Residues: CASSVGGTYGNTIYF.